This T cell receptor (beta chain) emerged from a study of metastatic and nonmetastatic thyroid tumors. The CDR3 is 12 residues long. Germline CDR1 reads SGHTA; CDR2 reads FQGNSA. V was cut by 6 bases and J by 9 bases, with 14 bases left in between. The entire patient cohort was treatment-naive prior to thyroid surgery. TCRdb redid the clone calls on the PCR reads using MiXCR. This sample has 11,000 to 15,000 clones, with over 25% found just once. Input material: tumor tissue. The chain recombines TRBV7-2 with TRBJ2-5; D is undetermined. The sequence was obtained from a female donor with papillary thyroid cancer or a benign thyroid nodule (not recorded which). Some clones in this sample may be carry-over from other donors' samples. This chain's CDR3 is CASRTGPSSQYF. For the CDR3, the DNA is TGTGCCAGCAGAACCGGGCCTTCTTCCCAGTACTTC.